Listed below are T cell receptor beta chains from one sample, sequenced in a study of blood T cell repertoires in COVID-19. TCRdb's copy holds only in-frame clones and misses some; the assay was immunoSEQ multiplex PCR. In the table there are 200,000 or so clones, roughly 80% of which are singletons. The sequenced sample consisted of peripheral blood. These receptors came from a woman of 80 years or more with COVID-19, enrolled during active disease. Both conserved end residues are part of each CDR3. The D gene is left open where the match is weak. Clone size is given for some rows only: seen once, a few or many times, or a class if the clone is expanded.

cdr3_nt cdr3_aa j_call d_call clone_size v_call
TGTGCCAGCTCACAAGACAGGGGCACAGATACGCAGTATTTT CASSQDRGTDTQYF TRBJ2-3 TRBD1 - TRBV18
TGTGCCAGCAGCTCGTACTCAGGGGTGAACACTGAAGCTTTCTTT CASSSYSGVNTEAFF TRBJ1-1 - - TRBV5-8
TGTGCCAGCAGTTTTAGGGGGATAGTAAACACCATATATTTT CASSFRGIVNTIYF TRBJ1-3 - - TRBV28
TGTGCCAGCAGCTTAGATCCCCGTGCAGATACGCAGTATTTT CASSLDPRADTQYF TRBJ2-3 - - TRBV7-9
TGTGCCAGCAGCCTGGGACAGCAAACTTATGGCTACACCTTC CASSLGQQTYGYTF TRBJ1-2 TRBD1 few TRBV6-5
TGTGCCAGCAGCTTAGACTGGGCCACCGGGGAGCTGTTTTTT CASSLDWATGELFF TRBJ2-2 - - TRBV11-3
TGTGCCAGCAGTTTCCGACAGTCCCGGACAAAACTGTTTTTT CASSFRQSRTKLFF TRBJ1-4 - - TRBV27
TGTGCCAGCACAGTCTTTGCGGGAAGCGTGGGAAACACCATATATTTT CASTVFAGSVGNTIYF TRBJ1-3 - - TRBV6-6
TGTGCCAGCAGCTCGCCGACAGGGACAGATACGCAGTATTTT CASSSPTGTDTQYF TRBJ2-3 TRBD1 few TRBV7-9
TGCAGCGTAGCAACAGGGAACTATGGCTACACCTTC CSVATGNYGYTF TRBJ1-2 - - TRBV29-1
TGCGCCAGCAGCTTCCGGGAGGGGTCCTACAATGAGCAGTTCTTC CASSFREGSYNEQFF TRBJ2-1 TRBD2 - TRBV5-1
TGTGCCAGCAGCTCGGGACATTTCCACGAGCAGTACTTC CASSSGHFHEQYF TRBJ2-7 - - TRBV7-3
TGTGCCACCAGTGATCCCAAGGAGTTCGGTGAAAAACTGTTTTTT CATSDPKEFGEKLFF TRBJ1-4 - - TRBV24-1
TGTGCCAGCAGCCAAGTTGCTAATAATTCACCCCTCCACTTT CASSQVANNSPLHF TRBJ1-6 - - TRBV4-2
TGTGCCATCAGTGACTCGAACACTGAAGCTTTCTTT CAISDSNTEAFF TRBJ1-1 - - TRBV10-3
TGTGCCAGCGCTGACAGGACGTACAATGAGCAGTTCTTC CASADRTYNEQFF TRBJ2-1 - - TRBV7-8
TGTGCCAGCAGTTTGGCGGGTAGGACTGAAGCTTTCTTT CASSLAGRTEAFF TRBJ1-1 - - TRBV12-3/TRBV12-4
TGTGCCAGCAGCGTAAGCGGGCAGGACTATGGCTACACCTTC CASSVSGQDYGYTF TRBJ1-2 - - TRBV9
TGCGCCAGCAGTGCAGGACTAGCGGGGATGATCCAAGAGACCCAGTACTTC CASSAGLAGMIQETQYF TRBJ2-5 TRBD2 - TRBV10-2
TGTGCCAGCAGCCCGACTAGCGGGAGTGTAGATACGCAGTATTTT CASSPTSGSVDTQYF TRBJ2-3 TRBD2 - TRBV6-4
TGTGCCAGCAGCCCGGACAGGGGTTATCAGCCCCAGCATTTT CASSPDRGYQPQHF TRBJ1-5 TRBD1 - TRBV7-8
TGTGCCAGCAGTCCGGGACTCCAAGAGACCCAGTACTTC CASSPGLQETQYF TRBJ2-5 - - TRBV12-3/TRBV12-4
TGCAGTGCAGGGGGCTCCTACGAGCAGTACTTC CSAGGSYEQYF TRBJ2-7 - few TRBV20-1
TGTGCCAGTAGTCCCGGACTAGCGGGAGGGCCAGGCACCGGGGAGCTGTTTTTT CASSPGLAGGPGTGELFF TRBJ2-2 TRBD2 - TRBV19
TGTGCCAGCAGTTTTGGGCATTATAGCAATCAGCCCCAGCATTTT CASSFGHYSNQPQHF TRBJ1-5 - few TRBV28
TGTGCCAGCAGTTACTCTTCAGTAAAGTACGAGCAGTACTTC CASSYSSVKYEQYF TRBJ2-7 - many TRBV6-5
TGTGCCAGCAGGGCCCAGCGGGAGGGACGGGAGACCCAGTACTTC CASRAQREGRETQYF TRBJ2-5 TRBD2 - TRBV2
TGCGCCAGCAGCTTGGCCGACATCTACGAGCAGTACTTC CASSLADIYEQYF TRBJ2-7 - - TRBV5-1
TGTGCCAGCAGTGGTACAGGGAATAGCAATCAGCCCCAGCATTTT CASSGTGNSNQPQHF TRBJ1-5 - - TRBV2
TGCGCCAGCAGCTTGGCCGGGGGGTTCTACGAGCAGTACTTC CASSLAGGFYEQYF TRBJ2-7 TRBD2 - TRBV5-1
TGTGCCAGTAGTATAATCCGACAGGGGGCGAGTGAGACCCAGTACTTC CASSIIRQGASETQYF TRBJ2-5 TRBD1 - TRBV19
TGTGCCAGCACGTGGGACTTTAACACCGGGGAGCTGTTTTTT CASTWDFNTGELFF TRBJ2-2 - - TRBV2
TGTGCCAGCAGAAAAATCCAGGGGGCTGGGACTGAAGCTTTCTTT CASRKIQGAGTEAFF TRBJ1-1 TRBD1 - TRBV6-6
TGTGCCAGCAGTTACTCGAGGTCGGCAGTGGAGAATGAGCAGTTCTTC CASSYSRSAVENEQFF TRBJ2-1 - - TRBV6-5
TGTGCCAGCAGCTTAGGGGCAGGGCGAGCGGAGACCCAGTACTTC CASSLGAGRAETQYF TRBJ2-5 - - TRBV11-2
TGTGCCAGTAGCTCCCTCTACGAGCAGTACTTC CASSSLYEQYF TRBJ2-7 - - TRBV19
TGCGCCAGCAGTACAGCTAACTATGGCTACACCTTC CASSTANYGYTF TRBJ1-2 - - TRBV5-1
TGTGCCAGCAGCCAAGTCCACCAATGGCGGGGGGGGTACGAGCAGTACTTC CASSQVHQWRGGYEQYF TRBJ2-7 TRBD2 - TRBV3-1/TRBV3-2
TGTGCCAGCAGCCCCCGAGGGGGAGACTCTGGAAACACCATATATTTT CASSPRGGDSGNTIYF TRBJ1-3 - once TRBV7-2
TGTGCCAGCAGCGCGGGATCGGGTGGCTACACCTTC CASSAGSGGYTF TRBJ1-2 - many TRBV7-2
TGTGCCAGCAGTTTCCGGACAGGGATTCAGCCCCAGCATTTT CASSFRTGIQPQHF TRBJ1-5 TRBD1 - TRBV27
TGTGCCAGTAGTATCCGGCGGACTAGCGGCACCGGGGAGCTGTTTTTT CASSIRRTSGTGELFF TRBJ2-2 TRBD2 - TRBV19
TGTGCCAGCAGCCAGGGAGCGGGGGCCGAGAATGAGCAGTTCTTC CASSQGAGAENEQFF TRBJ2-1 TRBD2 - TRBV7-3
TGTGCCACCAGCAGAGGTGGACTAGCGTACGAGCAGTACTTC CATSRGGLAYEQYF TRBJ2-7 TRBD2 - TRBV15
TGTGCCTGGAGTCTGGGACAGGGGAACACTGAAGCTTTCTTT CAWSLGQGNTEAFF TRBJ1-1 TRBD1 - TRBV30
TGCGCCAGCAGCCAAGAAGCCCCAGCGGGGGGGCGGGCAGATACGCAGTATTTT CASSQEAPAGGRADTQYF TRBJ2-3 TRBD2 - TRBV4-3
TGTGCCAGCAGTCAGACAACAACTAATGAAAAACTGTTTTTT CASSQTTTNEKLFF TRBJ1-4 - - TRBV28
TGTGCCAGCAGTTCGTCTACAGGGCCGTCCTATGGCTACACCTTC CASSSSTGPSYGYTF TRBJ1-2 - - TRBV27
TGTGCCAGCAGTTACACTAGCAGAGGCACAGATACGCAGTATTTT CASSYTSRGTDTQYF TRBJ2-3 - - TRBV6-2/TRBV6-3
TGTGCCAGCAGCCAAGATCCCCGACAAACTGAAGCTTTCTTT CASSQDPRQTEAFF TRBJ1-1 - - TRBV4-2
TGCGCCAGCAGCGAGACAGGGTACATGAACACTGAAGCTTTCTTT CASSETGYMNTEAFF TRBJ1-1 TRBD1 - TRBV5-1
TGTGCCAGCAGCCAAGACTGGGGCCTCCTGGAGACCCAGTACTTC CASSQDWGLLETQYF TRBJ2-5 - - TRBV4-2
TGTGCCAGCAGTTTGTCACAGGGCTATGGCTACACCTTC CASSLSQGYGYTF TRBJ1-2 - - TRBV27
TGCGCCAGCAGCCAAGAAGGAGAGGCACTCTACAATGAGCAGTTCTTC CASSQEGEALYNEQFF TRBJ2-1 - - TRBV4-1
TGTGCCAGCAGCGCTACAGGGGAGGTCACTGAAGCTTTCTTT CASSATGEVTEAFF TRBJ1-1 TRBD1 - TRBV9
TGTGCCAGCAGTTATCGGGGCTCTGGAAACACCATATATTTT CASSYRGSGNTIYF TRBJ1-3 - - TRBV6-6
TGTGCCAGCAGTTCCCCCTCCGGGGATGGCCTAGAGACCCAGTACTTC CASSSPSGDGLETQYF TRBJ2-5 - - TRBV6-6
TGTGCCAGCAGCCAAGTAAGAACAGGGGGGGATGAAAAACTGTTTTTT CASSQVRTGGDEKLFF TRBJ1-4 TRBD1 - TRBV3-1/TRBV3-2